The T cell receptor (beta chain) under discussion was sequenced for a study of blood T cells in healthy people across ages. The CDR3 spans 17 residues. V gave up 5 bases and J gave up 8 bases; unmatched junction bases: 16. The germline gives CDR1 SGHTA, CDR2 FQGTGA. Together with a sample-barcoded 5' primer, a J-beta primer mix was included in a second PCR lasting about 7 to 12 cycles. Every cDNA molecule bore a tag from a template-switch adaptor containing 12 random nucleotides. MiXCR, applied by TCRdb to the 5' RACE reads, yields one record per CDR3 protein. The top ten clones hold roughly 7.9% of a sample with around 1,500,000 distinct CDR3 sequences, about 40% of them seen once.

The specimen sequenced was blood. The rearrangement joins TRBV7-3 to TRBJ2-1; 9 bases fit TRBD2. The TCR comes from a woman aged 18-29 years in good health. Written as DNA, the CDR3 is TGTGCCAGCAGCAGTAGTAGCGGGGGTGTCGGGAGGGATGAGCAGTTCTTC. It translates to CASSSSSGGVGRDEQFF. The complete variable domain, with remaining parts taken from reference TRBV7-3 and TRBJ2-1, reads GAGVSQTPSNKVTEKGKYVELRCDPISGHTALYWYRQSLGQGPEFLIYFQGTGAADDSGLPNDRFFAVRPEGSVSTLKIQRTERGDSAVYLCASSSSSGGVGRDEQFFGPGTRLTVL.